This T cell receptor (beta chain) was retrieved from a study of shared clonotypes between healthy human individuals. Turning to the study itself: There were three CD4 naive, three CD4 memory, two CD8 naive and one CD8 memory plates per donor.

The V gene's germline CDR1 is SGHDT and CDR2 YYEEEE. Trimming stripped 3 bases from V and 0 bases from J, with 11 bases between. CDR3 length equals 15 residues. CD45RO-negative cells were positively selected for CCR7, leaving out terminally differentiated effector memory CD45RA+ cells. The method was immunoSEQ multiplex PCR; TCRdb's version includes in-frame clones alone and lacks a portion of them. The table lists millions of clones, under 95% of them singletons. This clonotype was obtained from a man aged 18 to 29 in good health. Some clones in this sample may be carry-over from other donors' samples. V is TRBV5-6 and J is TRBJ2-3; either TRBD1 or TRBD2 may fit D (5 bases each). Sequencing was carried out using naive CD8+ T cells from PBMCs. The CDR3 region is CASSWGTVSTDTQYF. In nucleotides, the CDR3 is TGTGCCAGCAGCTGGGGGACGGTGAGCACAGATACGCAGTATTTT.